This is a list of T cell receptor beta chains from one sample in a study of immune evolution from preneoplasia to lung adenocarcinoma. This table comes from immunoSEQ multiplex PCR, and its TCRdb copy is limited to in-frame clones, with some not included. The table shows 9,500 to 15,000 clones, with 85% occurring only once. Sample: FFPE tissue from an adenomatous hyperplasia lung lesion. These receptors all stem from a person between 45 and 75 years old with lung adenocarcinoma. Both conserved end residues are part of each CDR3. A D gene is named only where the DNA matches it firmly. A clone size is listed for some rows: how often the clone was seen (once, few, many), or a class if it is expanded.

clone_size: NA; v_call: TRBV19; d_call: TRBD1; j_call: TRBJ1-2; cdr3_aa: CATNSLRTGYGYTF; cdr3_nt: TGTGCCACTAATTCACTGAGGACAGGCTATGGCTACACCTTC
clone_size: NA; v_call: TRBV15; d_call: TRBD1; j_call: TRBJ1-2; cdr3_aa: CATSGDRSLTNYGYTF; cdr3_nt: TGTGCCACCAGCGGGGACAGGTCCCTGACAAACTATGGCTACACCTTC
clone_size: NA; v_call: TRBV27; d_call: NA; j_call: TRBJ1-2; cdr3_aa: CASSLTGFGYTF; cdr3_nt: TGTGCCAGCAGTTTGACAGGTTTCGGCTACACCTTC
clone_size: NA; v_call: TRBV11-2; d_call: NA; j_call: TRBJ2-1; cdr3_aa: CASSFRGGHNEQFF; cdr3_nt: TGTGCCAGCAGCTTTAGGGGGGGGCACAATGAGCAGTTCTTC
clone_size: NA; v_call: TRBV30; d_call: NA; j_call: TRBJ2-1; cdr3_aa: CAWSVRLHEQFF; cdr3_nt: TGTGCCTGGAGTGTACGTCTTCATGAGCAGTTCTTC
clone_size: NA; v_call: TRBV2; d_call: TRBD2; j_call: TRBJ2-3; cdr3_aa: CASQGTSGSLYTQYF; cdr3_nt: TGTGCCAGCCAAGGGACTAGCGGGAGCTTATATACGCAGTATTTT
clone_size: NA; v_call: TRBV6-5; d_call: NA; j_call: TRBJ2-5; cdr3_aa: CASSPEFRGPIQYF; cdr3_nt: TGTGCCAGCAGCCCCGAGTTCCGGGGGCCGATCCAGTACTTC
clone_size: NA; v_call: TRBV7-8; d_call: NA; j_call: TRBJ1-4; cdr3_aa: CASSGSAGGEKLFF; cdr3_nt: TGTGCCAGCAGCGGGTCCGCCGGGGGTGAAAAACTGTTTTTT
clone_size: NA; v_call: TRBV28; d_call: NA; j_call: TRBJ1-3; cdr3_aa: CASTRGGSGNTIYF; cdr3_nt: TGTGCCAGCACTCGCGGGGGCTCTGGAAACACCATATATTTT
clone_size: NA; v_call: TRBV5-1; d_call: NA; j_call: TRBJ2-1; cdr3_aa: CASRTTGTGAYNEQFF; cdr3_nt: TGCGCCAGCAGAACCACCGGGACGGGCGCCTACAATGAGCAGTTCTTC
clone_size: NA; v_call: TRBV6-1; d_call: NA; j_call: TRBJ1-2; cdr3_aa: CASSVNYGYTF; cdr3_nt: TGTGCCAGCAGCGTGAACTATGGCTACACCTTC
clone_size: NA; v_call: TRBV13; d_call: NA; j_call: TRBJ2-3; cdr3_aa: CASSREDTQYF; cdr3_nt: TGTGCCAGCAGCCGCGAAGATACGCAGTATTTT
clone_size: few; v_call: TRBV4-1; d_call: NA; j_call: TRBJ1-4; cdr3_aa: CASSQGRGYATNEKLFF; cdr3_nt: TGCGCCAGCAGCCAAGGGAGAGGGTATGCAACTAATGAAAAACTGTTTTTT
clone_size: NA; v_call: TRBV5-1; d_call: TRBD1; j_call: TRBJ2-1; cdr3_aa: CASSPAGTGIYEQFF; cdr3_nt: TGCGCCAGCAGCCCAGCCGGGACAGGGATCTATGAGCAGTTCTTC
clone_size: NA; v_call: TRBV5-4; d_call: TRBD1; j_call: TRBJ2-1; cdr3_aa: CASSPGGQGANNEQFF; cdr3_nt: TGTGCCAGCAGCCCTGGGGGGCAGGGGGCAAATAATGAGCAGTTCTTC
clone_size: NA; v_call: TRBV2; d_call: NA; j_call: TRBJ1-2; cdr3_aa: CASSVGEGGYGYTF; cdr3_nt: TGTGCCAGCAGCGTAGGGGAGGGTGGCTATGGCTACACCTTC
clone_size: NA; v_call: TRBV11-2; d_call: NA; j_call: TRBJ2-7; cdr3_aa: CASSQSSAYEQYF; cdr3_nt: TGTGCCAGCAGCCAGAGTAGCGCCTACGAGCAGTACTTC
clone_size: NA; v_call: TRBV27; d_call: NA; j_call: TRBJ1-5; cdr3_aa: CASSFGGNQPQHF; cdr3_nt: TGTGCCAGCAGTTTTGGTGGAAATCAGCCCCAGCATTTT
clone_size: few; v_call: TRBV10-3; d_call: TRBD2; j_call: TRBJ2-3; cdr3_aa: CAISAWTRTTDTQYF; cdr3_nt: TGTGCCATCAGTGCGTGGACTAGGACCACAGATACGCAGTATTTT
clone_size: NA; v_call: TRBV28; d_call: TRBD2; j_call: TRBJ2-7; cdr3_aa: CASSFRAFSGRTSYEQYF; cdr3_nt: TGTGCCAGCAGTTTCAGGGCCTTTAGCGGGAGGACCTCCTACGAGCAGTACTTC
clone_size: NA; v_call: TRBV28; d_call: NA; j_call: TRBJ2-5; cdr3_aa: CASSVTRAGETQYF; cdr3_nt: TGTGCCAGCAGTGTCACTAGGGCCGGGGAGACCCAGTACTTC
clone_size: NA; v_call: TRBV6-5; d_call: TRBD2; j_call: TRBJ2-2; cdr3_aa: CASSYTTSGRRRELFF; cdr3_nt: TGTGCCAGCAGTTACACGACTAGCGGGAGGAGGAGGGAGCTGTTTTTT
clone_size: NA; v_call: TRBV6-1; d_call: NA; j_call: TRBJ2-2; cdr3_aa: CASRAGRSATGELFF; cdr3_nt: TGTGCCAGCAGGGCGGGTCGTAGTGCCACCGGGGAGCTGTTTTTT
clone_size: NA; v_call: TRBV5-1; d_call: TRBD1; j_call: TRBJ1-1; cdr3_aa: CASSSPTGLNTEAFF; cdr3_nt: TGCGCCAGCAGCTCTCCGACAGGGTTGAACACTGAAGCTTTCTTT
clone_size: NA; v_call: TRBV28; d_call: TRBD1; j_call: TRBJ2-7; cdr3_aa: CASSQTGGDSYEQYF; cdr3_nt: TGTGCCAGCAGCCAGACAGGGGGCGACTCCTACGAGCAGTACTTC
clone_size: NA; v_call: TRBV19; d_call: TRBD1; j_call: TRBJ2-1; cdr3_aa: CASSLLPGQGAYNEQFF; cdr3_nt: TGTGCCAGTAGTCTATTACCGGGACAGGGGGCCTACAATGAGCAGTTCTTC
clone_size: NA; v_call: TRBV4-1; d_call: TRBD1; j_call: TRBJ2-5; cdr3_aa: CASSQTGSGETQYF; cdr3_nt: TGCGCCAGCAGCCAGACAGGGAGTGGAGAGACCCAGTACTTC
clone_size: NA; v_call: TRBV29-1; d_call: TRBD1; j_call: TRBJ1-1; cdr3_aa: CSVLMGQGGTEAFF; cdr3_nt: TGCAGCGTATTAATGGGACAGGGGGGTACTGAAGCTTTCTTT
clone_size: NA; v_call: TRBV4-1; d_call: NA; j_call: TRBJ2-5; cdr3_aa: CASSQERGPQETQYF; cdr3_nt: TGCGCCAGCAGCCAAGAACGCGGGCCCCAAGAGACCCAGTACTTC
clone_size: NA; v_call: TRBV5-1; d_call: TRBD2; j_call: TRBJ2-1; cdr3_aa: CASSSGGLAGPNEQFF; cdr3_nt: TGCGCCAGCAGCTCGGGGGGACTAGCGGGGCCCAATGAGCAGTTCTTC
clone_size: NA; v_call: TRBV19; d_call: NA; j_call: TRBJ1-3; cdr3_aa: CASSTRGLNTIYF; cdr3_nt: TGTGCCAGTAGCACGAGGGGGTTAAACACCATATATTTT
clone_size: NA; v_call: TRBV30; d_call: TRBD2; j_call: TRBJ2-5; cdr3_aa: CAWTPSGRTSKTQYF; cdr3_nt: TGTGCCTGGACGCCTAGCGGGAGGACGTCAAAGACCCAGTACTTC
clone_size: NA; v_call: TRBV19; d_call: TRBD1; j_call: TRBJ1-1; cdr3_aa: CASRRTGSISEAFF; cdr3_nt: TGTGCCAGTAGACGGACAGGGTCGATTAGTGAAGCTTTCTTT
clone_size: NA; v_call: TRBV20-1; d_call: NA; j_call: TRBJ1-1; cdr3_aa: CSALGNTEAFF; cdr3_nt: TGCAGTGCTCTGGGGAATACTGAAGCTTTCTTT
clone_size: NA; v_call: TRBV7-2; d_call: NA; j_call: TRBJ1-4; cdr3_aa: CASSPVWAGNEKLFF; cdr3_nt: TGTGCCAGCAGCCCAGTTTGGGCAGGGAATGAAAAACTGTTTTTT
clone_size: NA; v_call: TRBV30; d_call: TRBD2; j_call: TRBJ2-1; cdr3_aa: CAWSWASGLYNEQFF; cdr3_nt: TGTGCCTGGAGTTGGGCTAGCGGACTTTACAATGAGCAGTTCTTC
clone_size: once; v_call: TRBV19; d_call: TRBD1; j_call: TRBJ1-1; cdr3_aa: CASSSRGRGTEAFF; cdr3_nt: TGTGCCAGTAGTAGCAGGGGGCGCGGCACTGAAGCTTTCTTT
clone_size: NA; v_call: TRBV4-2; d_call: NA; j_call: TRBJ2-6; cdr3_aa: CASSHLKSTGANVLTF; cdr3_nt: TGTGCCAGCAGCCATCTCAAATCGACTGGGGCCAACGTCCTGACTTTC
clone_size: NA; v_call: TRBV13; d_call: NA; j_call: TRBJ1-1; cdr3_aa: CASSSKLLNTEAFF; cdr3_nt: TGTGCCAGCAGCTCAAAGTTACTGAACACTGAAGCTTTCTTT
clone_size: once; v_call: TRBV11-1; d_call: NA; j_call: TRBJ1-1; cdr3_aa: CASSSDRDTEAFF; cdr3_nt: TGTGCCAGCAGTTCCGACCGGGACACTGAAGCTTTCTTT
clone_size: NA; v_call: TRBV7-8; d_call: TRBD1; j_call: TRBJ1-5; cdr3_aa: CASSLFQGANQPQHF; cdr3_nt: TGTGCCAGCAGCCTATTTCAGGGGGCAAATCAGCCCCAGCATTTT
clone_size: once; v_call: TRBV7-8; d_call: TRBD2; j_call: TRBJ2-1; cdr3_aa: CASSSPRTSGNYNEQFF; cdr3_nt: TGTGCCAGCAGTTCACCGAGGACTAGCGGGAACTACAATGAGCAGTTCTTC
clone_size: once; v_call: TRBV15; d_call: TRBD1; j_call: TRBJ2-5; cdr3_aa: CATSRSGQAFQETQYF; cdr3_nt: TGTGCCACCAGCAGATCGGGACAGGCCTTCCAAGAGACCCAGTACTTC
clone_size: NA; v_call: TRBV10-2; d_call: NA; j_call: TRBJ2-5; cdr3_aa: CASSLGSGETQYF; cdr3_nt: TGCGCCAGCAGCCTAGGGTCCGGCGAGACCCAGTACTTC
clone_size: once; v_call: TRBV4-2; d_call: NA; j_call: TRBJ1-2; cdr3_aa: CASSQGIKNYGYTF; cdr3_nt: TGTGCCAGCAGCCAAGGGATCAAAAACTATGGCTACACCTTC
clone_size: few; v_call: TRBV11-3; d_call: NA; j_call: TRBJ1-1; cdr3_aa: CASSLFHRNTEAFF; cdr3_nt: TGTGCCAGCAGCTTATTTCACCGAAACACTGAAGCTTTCTTT
clone_size: NA; v_call: TRBV7-4; d_call: TRBD1; j_call: TRBJ2-4; cdr3_aa: CASSTGALAKNIQYF; cdr3_nt: TGTGCCAGCAGCACAGGGGCGCTAGCCAAAAACATTCAGTACTTC
clone_size: NA; v_call: TRBV7-9; d_call: TRBD1; j_call: TRBJ2-1; cdr3_aa: CASSFQAGTGGNEQFF; cdr3_nt: TGTGCCAGCAGCTTTCAGGCCGGGACAGGAGGCAATGAGCAGTTCTTC